Detailed here is one T cell receptor (beta chain). This entry is derived from a study of blood T cell repertoires in COVID-19. As for the study in general: The origin of the acute and convalescent COVID-19 samples was the United States, Italy and Spain. T cells, B-cell-depleted T cells, or PBMCs supplied cDNA or gDNA.

Authors' data handling: Scientists estimated how many nucleated cells there were by amplifying reference gene primers. Sequenced by immunoSEQ multiplex PCR; TCRdb stores in-frame clones only, minus some. Clone size and V and J calls were adopted from that table, with D and trimming inferred from the DNA. The repertoire holds over 200,000 clones, 80% to 85% seen once, with around 4.7% in the top ten. After removal of 6 bases from V and 3 bases from J, the junction contained 11 bases not matched to a gene. CDR1 and CDR2 (germline): MGHDK, SYGVNS. The length of the CDR3 is 15 residues. Sequenced: peripheral blood. The chain joins TRBV25-1 to TRBJ2-7, with TRBD1 matching 7 bases. This clonotype was sampled from a human donor in a cohort sampled during active COVID-19. CDR3 protein: CASSLQGSKRYEQYF. The CDR3 DNA sequence: TGTGCCAGCAGCCTACAGGGGTCGAAGCGCTACGAGCAGTACTTC.